This paragraph covers one T cell receptor beta chain sequence. Its antigen is unidentified. This entry comes from a study of cytomegalovirus exposure and HLA in healthy donors. In the study overall: T cells numbering 150 million to 200 million yielded fewer than 140 million unique TCR beta sequences in an earlier analysis. Ancestry clustering placed around four fifths of around 400 genotyped donors in the Caucasian-associated cluster. Study-wide results and caveats: Researchers had no immune exposure information except CMV serostatus available. An ancestry cluster, one associated with Asian ancestry, reportedly showed fewer N-insertions than the roughly 700-donor mean in a later analysis.

Unmatched junction bases numbered 6, after V lost 6 bases and J lost 5 bases. Germline CDR1 reads MNHEY; CDR2 reads SVGAGI. The length of the CDR3 is 14 residues. Primers: 60 Vbeta forward and 13 Jbeta reverse. Some clones are missing from TCRdb's copy, which holds only in-frame ones; the method was immunoSEQ multiplex PCR. This sample carries 150,000 to 200,000 clones, about four fifths of them seen once, and the ten largest clones take less than 2%. Sequenced: PBMCs. The source is a man in his late teens or twenties in good health and CMV-seronegative. The chain combines TRBV6-5 with TRBJ1-1; 10 bases are shared with TRBD1. CDR3 sequence reads: CASSTGTGVTEAFF. The CDR3, as DNA: TGTGCCAGCAGCACCGGGACAGGGGTTACTGAAGCTTTCTTT.